The present T cell receptor (beta chain) was sequenced within a study of T-cell memory formation after mild COVID-19. It was 5'RACE with constant-segment primers that produced the TCR alpha and TCR beta cDNA libraries, which carried sample barcodes and UMIs. MiXCR, applied by TCRdb to the 5' RACE reads, yields one record per CDR3 protein. Of under 250,000 distinct CDR3 sequences in the sample, over 9% were seen once. A few counts support this clonotype. CDR3 length: 14 amino acids. The V end was cut by 4 bases, the J end by 1 base, with 10 bases between. Germline V gene sequence: CDR1 LNHDA, CDR2 SQIVND (reference sequence).

This TCR came from a man between 18 and 29 years old who had mild COVID-19 (a few samples of this study predate the infection). Cell type and time point are not known. The V and J genes are TRBV19 and TRBJ2-5; possibly TRBD1 for D (5 bases). Sequencing input: PBMCs or a T cell subset sorted from them (not recorded which). The CDR3 coding sequence is TGTGCCAGTAGTACACTCAGGGTCCAAGAGACCCAGTACTTC. Residues: CASSTLRVQETQYF.